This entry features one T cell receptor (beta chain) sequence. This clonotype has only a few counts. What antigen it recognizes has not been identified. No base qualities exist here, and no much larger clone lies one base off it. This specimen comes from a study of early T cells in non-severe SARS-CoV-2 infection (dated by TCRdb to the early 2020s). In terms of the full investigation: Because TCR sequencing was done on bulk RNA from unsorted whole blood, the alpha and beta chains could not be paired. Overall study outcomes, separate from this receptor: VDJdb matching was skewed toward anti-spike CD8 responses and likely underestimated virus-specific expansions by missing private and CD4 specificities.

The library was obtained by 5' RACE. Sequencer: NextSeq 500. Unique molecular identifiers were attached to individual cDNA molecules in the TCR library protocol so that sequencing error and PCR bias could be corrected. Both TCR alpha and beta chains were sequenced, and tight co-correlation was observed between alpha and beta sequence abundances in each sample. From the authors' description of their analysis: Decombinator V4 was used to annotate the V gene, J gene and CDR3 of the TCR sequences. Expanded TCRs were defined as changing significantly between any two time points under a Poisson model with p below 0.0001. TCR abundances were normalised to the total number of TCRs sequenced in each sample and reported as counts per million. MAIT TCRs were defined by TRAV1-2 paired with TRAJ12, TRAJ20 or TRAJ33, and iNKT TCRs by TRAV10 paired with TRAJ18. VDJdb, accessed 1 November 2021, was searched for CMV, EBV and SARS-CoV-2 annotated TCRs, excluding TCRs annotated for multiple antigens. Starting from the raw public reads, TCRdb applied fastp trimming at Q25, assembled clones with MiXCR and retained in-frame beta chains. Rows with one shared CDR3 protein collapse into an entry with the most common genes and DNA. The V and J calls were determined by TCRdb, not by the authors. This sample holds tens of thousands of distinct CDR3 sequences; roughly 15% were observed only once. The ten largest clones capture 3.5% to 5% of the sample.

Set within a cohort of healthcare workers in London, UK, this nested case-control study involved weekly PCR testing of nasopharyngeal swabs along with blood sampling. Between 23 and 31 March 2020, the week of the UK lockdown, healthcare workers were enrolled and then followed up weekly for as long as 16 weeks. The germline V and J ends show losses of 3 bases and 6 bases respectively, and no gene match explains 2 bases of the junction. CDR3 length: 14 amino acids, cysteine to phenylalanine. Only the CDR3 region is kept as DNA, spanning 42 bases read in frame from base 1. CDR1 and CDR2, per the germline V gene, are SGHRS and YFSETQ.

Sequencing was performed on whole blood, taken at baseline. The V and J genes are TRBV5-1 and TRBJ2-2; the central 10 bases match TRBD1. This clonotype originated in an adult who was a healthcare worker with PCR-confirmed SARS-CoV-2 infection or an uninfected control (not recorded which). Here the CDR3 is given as CASSSGTGAGELFF. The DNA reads TGCGCCAGCAGCTCCGGGACAGGGGCCGGGGAGCTGTTTTTT.